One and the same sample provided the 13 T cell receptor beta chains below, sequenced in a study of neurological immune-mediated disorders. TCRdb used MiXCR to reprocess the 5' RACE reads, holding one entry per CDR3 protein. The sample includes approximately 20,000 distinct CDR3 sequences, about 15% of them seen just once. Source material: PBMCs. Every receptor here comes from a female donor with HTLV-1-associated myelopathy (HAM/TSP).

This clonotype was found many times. CDR3 nucleotides: TGTGCCACCAGTCTGGGACAGGGGGGACAAGAGACCCAGTACTTC. Translated: CATSLGQGGQETQYF. The chain is built from TRBV24-1 and TRBJ2-5; 11 bases line up with TRBD1. The V gene's germline CDR1 is KGHDR and CDR2 SFDVKD. The CDR3 has 15 residues. J lost 2 bases, V lost 6 bases, and 4 bases had no gene match.

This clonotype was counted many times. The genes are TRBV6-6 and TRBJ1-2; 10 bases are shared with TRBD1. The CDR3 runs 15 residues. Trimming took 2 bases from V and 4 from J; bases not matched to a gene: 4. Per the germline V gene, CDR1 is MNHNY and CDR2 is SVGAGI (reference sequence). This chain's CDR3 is CASSYKDRGVYGYTF. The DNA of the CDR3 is TGTGCCAGCAGTTACAAGGACAGGGGGGTCTATGGCTACACCTTC.

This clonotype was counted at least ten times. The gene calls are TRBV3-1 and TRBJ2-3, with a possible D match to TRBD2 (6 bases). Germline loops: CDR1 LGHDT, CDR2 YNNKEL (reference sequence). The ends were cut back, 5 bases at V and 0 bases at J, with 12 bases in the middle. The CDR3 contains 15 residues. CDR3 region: CASSKGLDSTDTQYF. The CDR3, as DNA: TGTGCCAGCAGCAAGGGACTCGATAGCACAGATACGCAGTATTTT.

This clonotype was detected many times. The CDR3 sequence: CASSLRSSGYNEQFF. In nucleotides, the CDR3 is TGTGCCAGCAGCCTCCGGAGTAGCGGGTACAATGAGCAGTTCTTC. This chain connects TRBV9 to TRBJ2-1, with 7 bases lining up with TRBD2. After removal of 4 bases from V and 4 bases from J, the junction contained 8 bases not matched to a gene. This CDR3 has 15 amino acids. In germline, CDR1 is SGDLS, CDR2 YYNGEE. Variable domain in full (rest from reference TRBV9 and TRBJ2-1): DSGVTQTPKHLITATGQRVTLRCSPRSGDLSVYWYQQSLDQGLQFLIQYYNGEERAKGNILERFSAQQFPDLHSELNLSSLELGDSALYFCASSLRSSGYNEQFFGPGTRLTVL.

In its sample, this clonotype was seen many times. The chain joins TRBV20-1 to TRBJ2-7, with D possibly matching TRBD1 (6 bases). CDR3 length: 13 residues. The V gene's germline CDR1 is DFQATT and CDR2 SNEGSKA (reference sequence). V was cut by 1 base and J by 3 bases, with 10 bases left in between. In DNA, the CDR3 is TGCAGTGCTAGAGTACAGGGACACTACGAGCAGTACTTC. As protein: CSARVQGHYEQYF.

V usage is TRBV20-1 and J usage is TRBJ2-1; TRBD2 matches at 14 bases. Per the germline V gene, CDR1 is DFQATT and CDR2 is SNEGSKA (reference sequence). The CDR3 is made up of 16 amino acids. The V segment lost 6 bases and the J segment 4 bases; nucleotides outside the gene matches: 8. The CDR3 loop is CSALGGTSGRYNEQFF. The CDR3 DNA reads TGCAGTGCCCTAGGGGGGACTAGCGGGAGATACAATGAGCAGTTCTTC.

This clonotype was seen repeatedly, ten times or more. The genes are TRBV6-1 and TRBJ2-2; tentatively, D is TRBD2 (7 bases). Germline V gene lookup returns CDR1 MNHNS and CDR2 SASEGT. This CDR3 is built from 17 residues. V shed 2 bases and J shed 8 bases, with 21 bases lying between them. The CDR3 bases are TGTGCCAGCAGTGAACAGGCGGGGGCATTTTTGGGAGGGGAGCTGTTTTTT. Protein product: CASSEQAGAFLGGELFF.

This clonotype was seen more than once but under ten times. CDR3 protein: CASSKGNEQFF. The CDR3 coding sequence is TGTGCCAGCAGCAAAGGTAATGAGCAGTTCTTC. The genes are TRBV3-1 and TRBJ2-1; D is undetermined. V was shortened by 5 bases and J by 7 bases, with 6 bases between the two germline ends. From germline, CDR1 is LGHDT and CDR2 YNNKEL (reference sequence). The CDR3 has 11 amino acids.

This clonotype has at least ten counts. This CDR3 is CSVPPGPYSPLHF. The DNA of the CDR3 is TGCAGTGTTCCCCCGGGCCCTTATTCACCCCTCCACTTT. V is TRBV20-1 and J is TRBJ1-6; D call uncertain. Trimming cost V 7 bases and J 8 bases, with 15 bases left between them. Looked up from germline, CDR1 is DFQATT and CDR2 is SNEGSKA (reference sequence). The CDR3 has 13 amino acids.

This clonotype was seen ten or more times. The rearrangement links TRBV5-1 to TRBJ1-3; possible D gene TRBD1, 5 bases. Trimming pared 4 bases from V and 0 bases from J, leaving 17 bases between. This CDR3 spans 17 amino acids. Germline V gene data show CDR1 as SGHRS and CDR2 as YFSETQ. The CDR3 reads CASSNRDGPFSGNTIYF. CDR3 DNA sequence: TGCGCCAGCAGCAACCGGGACGGACCCTTCTCTGGAAACACCATATATTTT.

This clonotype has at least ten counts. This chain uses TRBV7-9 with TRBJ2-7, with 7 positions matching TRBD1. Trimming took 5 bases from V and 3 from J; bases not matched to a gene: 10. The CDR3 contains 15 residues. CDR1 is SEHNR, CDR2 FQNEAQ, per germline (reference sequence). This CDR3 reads CASSSRGTVVYEQYF. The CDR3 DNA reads TGTGCCAGCAGCAGTCGAGGGACAGTAGTCTACGAGCAGTACTTC.

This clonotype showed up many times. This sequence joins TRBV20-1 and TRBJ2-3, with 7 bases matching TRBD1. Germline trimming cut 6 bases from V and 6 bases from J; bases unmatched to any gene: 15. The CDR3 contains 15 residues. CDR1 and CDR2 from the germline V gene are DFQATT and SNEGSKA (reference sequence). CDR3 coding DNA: TGCAGTGCCATCTTCCCGGGACAGCGTCTCGATACGCAGTATTTT. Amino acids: CSAIFPGQRLDTQYF.

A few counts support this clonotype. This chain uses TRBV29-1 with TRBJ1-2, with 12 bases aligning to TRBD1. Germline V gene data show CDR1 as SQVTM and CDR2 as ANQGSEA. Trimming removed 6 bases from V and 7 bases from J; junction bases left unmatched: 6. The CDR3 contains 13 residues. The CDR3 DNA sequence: TGCAGCGTGACGGGACAGGGGGCAAGTGGCTACACCTTC. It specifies CSVTGQGASGYTF. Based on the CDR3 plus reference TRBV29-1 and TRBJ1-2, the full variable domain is SAVISQKPSRDICQRGTSLTIQCQVDSQVTMMFWYRQQPGQSLTLIATANQGSEATYESGFVIDKFPISRPNLTFSTLTVSNMSPEDSSIYLCSVTGQGASGYTFGSGTRLTVV.